This entry is about one T cell receptor (beta chain). Antigen specificity is unknown. Nominally healthy donors provided the samples, though records likely missed some immune exposures. The entry originates in a study of cytomegalovirus exposure and HLA in healthy donors. Study results and caveats: In most subjects, TCR beta sequences reportedly gave accurate predictions of HLA-A and HLA-B alleles. In a later analysis, a missense DCLRE1C variant was linked to TCR beta V- and J-gene trimming.

Trimming removed 0 bases at V and 6 bases at J, with 17 bases between. Germline V gene sequence: CDR1 ENHRY, CDR2 SYGVKD. CDR3 length: 17 residues. Use of 60 Vbeta and 13 Jbeta primers characterized the PCR. Profiled with immunoSEQ multiplex PCR; TCRdb holds only in-frame clones, not every one. This sample has about 160,000 clones, with roughly 80% found just once. Sequencing input: PBMCs. The chain uses TRBV10-3 and TRBJ2-2, with a weak D call TRBD1 (6 bases). This clonotype was sampled from a man aged 35 to 55 in good health and CMV-seronegative. The CDR3 DNA follows: TGTGCCATCAGTGAGTCAGGGGCAGGGGCTCCCGCCGGGGAGCTGTTTTTT. Translating it yields CAISESGAGAPAGELFF.